This T cell receptor beta chain was identified in a study of Tregs in tolerant kidney transplant recipients. Findings and caveats of the study: No direct test of biological reproducibility was done here. Expanding Tregs on activated donor B cells appeared to best identify donor-specific TCRbeta clones.

To note about this clone: Its antigen is currently unknown.

Germline assignment: CDR1 SGHNT and CDR2 YENEEA. The CDR3 has 14 residues. V shed 3 bases and J 5 bases; nucleotides not matched to a gene: 3. The repertoire was sequenced with immunoSEQ multiplex PCR; TCRdb's copy has only in-frame clones and lacks some. The sample carries 240,000 or so clones, roughly 80% recorded once. The source material was CD4+ T cells from blood. The chain combines TRBV11-3 with TRBJ2-1; 8 nucleotides align to TRBD2. The TCR sequence derives from a human donor in good health. In DNA form, the CDR3 reads TGTGCCAGCAGCTTTAGCGGGGACAACAATGAGCAGTTCTTC. Translation: CASSFSGDNNEQFF. The full variable domain, its missing parts supplied by reference TRBV11-3 and TRBJ2-1, is EAGVVQSPRYKIIEKKQPVAFWCNPISGHNTLYWYLQNLGQGPELLIRYENEEAVDDSQLPKDRFSAERLKGVDSTLKIQPAELGDSAVYLCASSFSGDNNEQFFGPGTRLTVL.